This TCR beta chain was sequenced for a study of T cells in Graves' hyperthyroidism and ophthalmopathy. Amplification yielded TCR beta CDR3 regions, with RNA transcripts as the source. Researchers ran a first-round RT-PCR on the TCR CDR3 using the HTBI primer set. TCRdb passed the multiplex PCR reads through MiXCR, listing each CDR3 protein once. Of a few hundred thousand distinct CDR3 sequences listed, around 13% are singletons. This clonotype was picked up a small number of times. Germline V lookup: CDR1 SEHNR, CDR2 FQNEAQ (reference sequence). The CDR3 is 13 residues long. V was trimmed by 1 base and J by 5 bases, leaving 5 bases between them.

Sequencing was performed on blood. The sequence derives from a woman younger than 45 with Graves' ophthalmopathy. The rearrangement links TRBV7-9 to TRBJ2-2; D unresolved. CDR3 region: CASSLDITGELFF. The CDR3 coding sequence is TGTGCCAGCAGCTTAGACATTACCGGGGAGCTGTTTTTT.